This paragraph covers one T cell receptor (beta chain) sequence. It may be a read error: a sequence one base away is much more abundant. This entry comes from a study of Graves' ophthalmopathy and Graves' hyperthyroidism. The CDR3 has 15 amino acids. The V gene's germline CDR1 is DFQATT and CDR2 SNEGSKA (reference sequence). By definition, stable hyperthyroidism involved no ophthalmopathy within 18 months of follow-up. Diagnostic conclusions were grounded in clinical symptoms, serum thyroxine, TRAb, thyroid ultrasound and orbital computed tomography. Fresh peripheral blood (approximately 10 ml) yielded the PBMCs. Amplification from RNA transcripts yielded the TCR beta CDR3 regions. RT-PCR was first run with HTBI primers, then multiplex PCR in a second round. One entry per CDR3 protein results from TCRdb running MiXCR on the multiplex PCR reads. This repertoire shows hundreds of thousands of distinct CDR3 sequences, approximately 21% found once; its top ten account for more than 2.5%.

This receptor was obtained from a woman younger than 30 with stable Graves' hyperthyroidism. The chain uses TRBV20-1 and TRBJ1-2; TRBD1 might be the D (6 bases). The sample consisted of peripheral blood. CDR3 protein: CSALADRRANYGYAF. The CDR3 nucleotides are TGCAGTGCCCTGGCCGACAGGAGAGCTAACTATGGCTACGCCTTC.